These T cell receptor beta chains were read from a single sample in a study of identical twins. Using its own MiXCR run on the 5' RACE reads, TCRdb lists one record per CDR3 protein. The sample records 450,000 or so distinct CDR3 sequences, 20% to 25% being singletons. The sample was also reused in another study, on T cells expressing NK-cell markers.

Material for sequencing was CD4+ T cells sorted from blood. The origin of the receptors is a woman aged 18-29 years in good health. The CDR3 runs from the conserved cysteine through the conserved F or W. The D gene is left open where the match is weak. Clone sizes are given selectively: once, few, many, or a class where the clone is expanded.

clone_size cdr3_length d_call j_call v_call cdr3_aa cdr3_nt
few 16 . TRBJ2-7 TRBV5-1 CASSLANGVSRYEQYF TGCGCCAGCAGCTTGGCCAACGGGGTGAGTCGGTACGAGCAGTACTTC
many 13 . TRBJ2-1 TRBV12-3/TRBV12-4 CASSLEDGDEQFF TGTGCCAGCAGTTTAGAGGATGGCGATGAGCAGTTCTTC
. 13 . TRBJ1-1 TRBV27 CASRQDRNTEAFF TGTGCCAGCAGACAGGACAGGAACACTGAAGCTTTCTTT
. 14 . TRBJ2-5 TRBV2 CASRGRGGRETQYF TGTGCCAGTAGAGGCAGGGGGGGACGGGAGACCCAGTACTTC
few 15 TRBD2 TRBJ2-1 TRBV7-2 CASSLSGDSYNEQFF TGTGCCAGCAGCCTCAGCGGGGACTCCTACAATGAGCAGTTCTTC
. 14 . TRBJ2-5 TRBV10-3 CASMRGLSEETQYF TGTGCCTCGATGAGGGGTCTGTCGGAAGAGACCCAGTACTTC
many 14 . TRBJ1-1 TRBV12-3/TRBV12-4 CASSLAGRTKEAFF TGTGCCAGCAGTTTAGCAGGTCGTACTAAGGAAGCTTTCTTT
few 14 . TRBJ1-1 TRBV12-3/TRBV12-4 CASSLSDRGSEAFF TGTGCCAGCAGTTTATCCGACAGAGGCTCTGAAGCTTTCTTT
. 14 TRBD1 TRBJ1-5 TRBV30 CAWSVTGGRQPQHF TGTGCCTGGAGTGTGACAGGGGGCCGTCAGCCCCAGCATTTT
. 14 . TRBJ2-5 TRBV11-2 CASSLVQARETQYF TGTGCCAGCAGCTTAGTACAGGCAAGGGAGACCCAGTACTTC
. 15 . TRBJ2-1 TRBV6-5 CASSYSSTPPNEQFF TGTGCCAGCAGTTACTCGAGTACCCCCCCCAATGAGCAGTTCTTC
. 11 . TRBJ2-7 TRBV7-9 CASSLMYEQYF TGTGCCAGCAGCTTAATGTACGAGCAGTACTTC
many 14 . TRBJ1-1 TRBV12-3/TRBV12-4 CASSIGAPNTEAFF TGTGCCAGCAGTATTGGGGCCCCGAACACTGAAGCTTTCTTT
few 14 . TRBJ2-5 TRBV6-5 CASSSPLFQETQYF TGTGCCAGCAGTTCCCCGCTATTTCAAGAGACCCAGTACTTC
. 15 . TRBJ1-2 TRBV7-2 CASSLTVSVNYGYTF TGTGCCAGCAGCTTAACAGTATCGGTTAACTATGGCTACACCTTC
. 15 . TRBJ2-1 TRBV13 CASSSPERFSNEQFF TGTGCCAGCAGCTCTCCCGAGCGGTTCAGCAATGAGCAGTTCTTC
. 15 TRBD1 TRBJ1-5 TRBV5-1 CASSFTGAANQPQHF TGCGCCAGCAGCTTTACAGGGGCCGCGAATCAGCCCCAGCATTTT
. 15 TRBD2 TRBJ2-1 TRBV5-4 CASSFGSGGPNEQFF TGTGCCAGCAGCTTTGGTAGCGGGGGACCCAATGAGCAGTTCTTC
. 16 . TRBJ2-1 TRBV12-3/TRBV12-4 CASRSLRAMSYNEQFF TGTGCCAGCAGGTCCCTGAGGGCCATGTCCTACAATGAGCAGTTCTTC
few 12 . TRBJ1-6 TRBV2 CASRSYNSPLHF TGTGCCAGCAGGTCCTATAATTCACCCCTCCACTTT
once 15 TRBD2 TRBJ2-5 TRBV7-9 CASSVGTSGPETQYF TGTGCCAGCAGCGTAGGGACTAGCGGCCCAGAGACCCAGTACTTC
few 12 . TRBJ2-7 TRBV10-3 CAISEGSYEQYF TGTGCCATCAGTGAGGGCTCCTACGAGCAGTACTTC
. 16 . TRBJ2-1 TRBV5-6 CASSLVASWTRDEQFF TGTGCCAGCAGCTTGGTGGCTAGTTGGACTCGGGATGAGCAGTTCTTC
. 15 . TRBJ2-3 TRBV20-1 CSARAPYAGSDTQYF TGCAGTGCTAGAGCCCCCTATGCGGGGTCAGATACGCAGTATTTT
few 16 TRBD2 TRBJ2-5 TRBV5-1 CASSWRTSLKEETQYF TGCGCCAGCAGCTGGAGGACTAGTCTAAAAGAAGAGACCCAGTACTTC
few 19 TRBD2 TRBJ2-1 TRBV5-1 CASSLPGTSGDSSYNEQFF TGCGCCAGCAGCTTGCCCGGGACTAGCGGGGACAGCTCCTACAATGAGCAGTTCTTC
few 15 TRBD2 TRBJ2-1 TRBV12-5 CASLIAGGPYNEQFF TGTGCTAGTCTAATAGCGGGAGGGCCCTACAATGAGCAGTTCTTC
. 12 . TRBJ2-1 TRBV20-1 CSARGRNNEQFF TGCAGTGCTAGAGGGCGGAACAATGAGCAGTTCTTC
many 14 TRBD2 TRBJ2-1 TRBV7-8 CASSLGGFVNEQFF TGTGCCAGCAGCTTGGGGGGGTTTGTAAATGAGCAGTTCTTC
. 15 . TRBJ1-6 TRBV20-1 CSARKFGQDHTPLHF TGCAGTGCTAGAAAATTTGGGCAGGACCATACACCCCTCCACTTT
. 14 . TRBJ2-7 TRBV7-9 CASSRLGFLYEQYF TGTGCCAGCAGCCGACTCGGGTTTCTCTACGAGCAGTACTTC
. 14 . TRBJ2-1 TRBV7-8 CASSPPRGYNEQFF TGTGCCAGCAGCCCCCCCCGGGGGTACAATGAGCAGTTCTTC
few 11 . TRBJ1-2 TRBV20-1 CSATQGRGYTF TGCAGTGCTACCCAGGGGAGGGGCTACACCTTC
few 15 TRBD2 TRBJ2-1 TRBV20-1 CSATKISGSSNEQFF TGCAGTGCTACGAAGATTAGCGGGTCATCCAATGAGCAGTTCTTC
few 13 TRBD1 TRBJ1-4 TRBV6-1 CASSRTGNEKLFF TGTGCCAGCAGCCGGACAGGGAATGAAAAACTGTTTTTT
few 15 TRBD2 TRBJ2-3 TRBV20-1 CSARDSGGGTDTQYF TGCAGTGCTAGAGATTCCGGGGGGGGCACAGATACGCAGTATTTT
few 13 . TRBJ2-7 TRBV29-1 CSVGDTRTYEQYF TGCAGCGTTGGGGACACCCGAACCTACGAGCAGTACTTC
few 13 . TRBJ2-3 TRBV7-2 CASSVRLEDTQYF TGTGCCAGCAGCGTCCGACTAGAAGATACGCAGTATTTT
. 13 . TRBJ2-7 TRBV12-3/TRBV12-4 CASRPGHTYEQYF TGTGCCAGCAGGCCGGGACATACTTACGAGCAGTACTTC
. 12 . TRBJ1-1 TRBV13 CASSFAAAEAFF TGTGCCAGCAGCTTCGCGGCGGCGGAAGCTTTCTTT
few 14 . TRBJ2-7 TRBV14 CASSTRTAGDEQYF TGTGCCAGCAGCACCCGAACCGCCGGCGACGAGCAGTACTTC
few 13 TRBD2 TRBJ2-2 TRBV5-1 CASRDLAGQELFF TGCGCCAGCAGAGACCTAGCGGGTCAGGAGCTGTTTTTT
few 15 TRBD2 TRBJ2-3 TRBV20-1 CSAARASGATDTQYF TGCAGTGCGGCCAGGGCTAGCGGGGCGACAGATACGCAGTATTTT
few 13 . TRBJ2-5 TRBV5-1 CASSFRRGETQYF TGCGCCAGCAGCTTCCGGAGGGGAGAGACCCAGTACTTC
many 16 TRBD1 TRBJ1-2 TRBV4-2 CASSQVSTGLNYGYTF TGTGCCAGCAGCCAAGTCTCGACAGGGCTTAACTATGGCTACACCTTC
. 15 TRBD2 TRBJ2-7 TRBV7-2 CASSPFSGSRYEQYF TGTGCCAGCAGCCCCTTTAGCGGGAGCCGCTACGAGCAGTACTTC
. 10 . TRBJ2-1 TRBV20-1 CSAVTNEQFF TGCAGTGCGGTGACCAATGAGCAGTTCTTC
. 13 . TRBJ1-1 TRBV6-1 CASTRTGYTEAFF TGTGCCAGCACCCGAACAGGGTACACTGAAGCTTTCTTT
. 12 . TRBJ2-5 TRBV2 CASSVSGETQYF TGTGCCAGCAGTGTCTCGGGGGAGACCCAGTACTTC
few 14 . TRBJ2-3 TRBV29-1 CSVVRATSTDTQYF TGCAGCGTTGTAAGGGCGACTAGCACAGATACGCAGTATTTT
few 15 . TRBJ2-3 TRBV7-3 CASSFSADSTDTQYF TGTGCCAGCAGCTTCAGCGCGGATAGCACAGATACGCAGTATTTT